This T cell receptor (beta chain) was captured in a study of blood T cell repertoires in COVID-19. The CDR3 covers 13 residues. The germline V gene encodes CDR1 MNHEY and CDR2 SVGEGT. V was cut by 2 bases and J by 4 bases, with 8 bases left in between. The method was immunoSEQ multiplex PCR; TCRdb's version includes in-frame clones alone and lacks a portion of them. Among some 64,000 clones listed, under 80% were seen once. This clone appeared once. The material sequenced was peripheral blood. The sequence derives from a man aged 55 to 70 with acute or convalescent COVID-19. This chain links TRBV6-2 or TRBV6-3 with TRBJ1-2; no clear D gene. The CDR3 spells CASSYGGVYGYTF. CDR3 bases: TGTGCCAGCAGTTACGGAGGAGTCTATGGCTACACCTTC.